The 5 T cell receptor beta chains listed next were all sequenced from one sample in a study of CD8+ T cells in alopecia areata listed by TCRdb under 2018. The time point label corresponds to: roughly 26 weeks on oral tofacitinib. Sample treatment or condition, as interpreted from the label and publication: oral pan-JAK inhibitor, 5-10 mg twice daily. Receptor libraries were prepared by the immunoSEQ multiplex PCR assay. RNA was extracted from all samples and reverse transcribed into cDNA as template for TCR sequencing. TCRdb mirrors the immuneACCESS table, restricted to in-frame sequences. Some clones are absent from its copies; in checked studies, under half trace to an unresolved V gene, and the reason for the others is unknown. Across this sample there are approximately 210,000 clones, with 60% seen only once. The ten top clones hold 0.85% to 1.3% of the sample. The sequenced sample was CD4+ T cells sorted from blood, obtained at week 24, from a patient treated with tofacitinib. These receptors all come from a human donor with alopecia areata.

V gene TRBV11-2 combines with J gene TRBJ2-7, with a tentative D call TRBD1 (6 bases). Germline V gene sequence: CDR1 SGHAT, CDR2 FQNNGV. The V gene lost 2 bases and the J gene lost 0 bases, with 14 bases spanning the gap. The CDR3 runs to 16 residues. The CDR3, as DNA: TGTGCCAGCAGCTTATTACAGGGTCGGGACTCCTACGAGCAGTACTTC. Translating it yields CASSLLQGRDSYEQYF.

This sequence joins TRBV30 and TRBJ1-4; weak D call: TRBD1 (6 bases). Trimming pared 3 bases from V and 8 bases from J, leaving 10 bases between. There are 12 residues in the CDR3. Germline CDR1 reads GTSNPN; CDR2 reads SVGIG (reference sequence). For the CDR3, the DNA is TGTGCCTGGAGGGGACAAAGGGAAAAACTGTTTTTT. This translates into CAWRGQREKLFF.

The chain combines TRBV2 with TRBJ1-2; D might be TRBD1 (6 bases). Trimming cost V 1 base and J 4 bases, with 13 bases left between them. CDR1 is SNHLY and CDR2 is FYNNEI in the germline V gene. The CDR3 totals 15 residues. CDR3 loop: CASSEGGRGSYGYTF. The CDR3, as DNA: TGTGCCAGCAGTGAAGGCGGCAGGGGAAGCTATGGCTACACCTTC. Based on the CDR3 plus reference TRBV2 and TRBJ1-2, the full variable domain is EPEVTQTPSHQVTQMGQEVILRCVPISNHLYFYWYRQILGQKVEFLVSFYNNEISEKSEIFDDQFSVERPDGSNFTLKIRSTKLEDSAMYFCASSEGGRGSYGYTFGSGTRLTVV.

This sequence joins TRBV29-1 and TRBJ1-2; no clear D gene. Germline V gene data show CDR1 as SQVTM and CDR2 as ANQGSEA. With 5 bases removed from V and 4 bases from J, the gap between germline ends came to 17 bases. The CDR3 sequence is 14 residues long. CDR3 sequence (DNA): TGCAGCGTTTTTACCTCCGGGAACTTCTATGGCTACACCTTC. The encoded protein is CSVFTSGNFYGYTF.

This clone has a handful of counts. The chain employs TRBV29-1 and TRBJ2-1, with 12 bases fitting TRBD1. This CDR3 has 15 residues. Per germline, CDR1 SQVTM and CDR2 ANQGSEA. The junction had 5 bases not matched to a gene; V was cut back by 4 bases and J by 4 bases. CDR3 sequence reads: CSVGMGQGAYNEQFF. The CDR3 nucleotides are TGCAGCGTTGGTATGGGACAGGGGGCGTACAATGAGCAGTTCTTC.